Only a few counts were recorded for the clone carrying this T cell receptor beta chain. This sample also contains other DNA sequences that code for the same CDR3. The data were obtained in a study of CD8+ T cells in alopecia areata. TCR sequencing used cDNA made by reverse transcription of extracted RNA. The table came from immunoSEQ multiplex PCR; TCRdb's copy has only in-frame clones and leaves some out. The table has about 200,000 clones, approximately 38% seen once; the top ten hold around 0.48%. Germline values: CDR1 KGHSH, CDR2 LQKENI. Trimming removed 3 bases at V and 5 bases at J, with 5 bases between. CDR3 length: 12 residues. Treatment specified: oral pan-JAK inhibitor, 5-10 mg twice daily.

The source was CD4+ T cells sorted from blood, collected around week 31, from a patient treated with tofacitinib. The TCR sequence derives from a human donor with alopecia areata. V and J are TRBV18 and TRBJ2-1, with D hard to call. CDR3 sequence reads: CASSPLNNEQFF. CDR3 sequence (DNA): TGTGCCAGCTCACCCCTTAACAATGAGCAGTTCTTC.